This T cell receptor (beta chain) emerged from a study of human T cells and chemical hapten exposure (dated by TCRdb to the early 2020s). Study-level background: For sensitization, 2% DPC in acetone was applied to a roughly 2 cm by roughly 2 cm area of upper inner arm skin. The libraries were sequenced as a pool, and the TCR yield per sample differed mostly because of small variations in library volumes within the pool. Peripheral blood TCR repertoire changes were tracked in vivo in alopecia patients during primary and secondary sensitization to the hapten diphenylcyclopropenone (DPC). Patch testing was performed on the upper back with Finn chambers containing 0.01% DPC, and the patch tests were scored after 6 days according to International Contact Dermatitis Research Group standards. Most of the patients in the cohort were female, and the cohort covered alopecia areata with under or over 50% scalp involvement, alopecia totalis and alopecia universalis. Blood samples were taken from patients before sensitization (week 0) and at 2, 6 and about 24 weeks after DPC sensitization. Throughout the study period of 20 to 25 weeks, patients also received therapeutic DPC doses to the scalp every week. For TCR sequencing, blood came from 25 to 35 alopecia patients at anywhere from one to four time points (pre-sensitization, 2, 6 and 24 weeks).

A few counts support this clonotype. Its antigen specificity is not known. Base quality data are lacking; no much larger clone is found one base away. Library creation used RACE. The sequencing machine was a NextSeq 500. During library preparation, unique molecular identifiers were attached to individual cDNA molecules so that TCRs could be counted quantitatively and reproducibly. Each blood RNA sample was used to sequence both TCR alpha and TCR beta chains. The original pipeline was this. A median of about 87,000 TCRs per sample was observed, with a range of about 20,000 to 750,000. The Decombinator software suite was used to annotate V, J and CDR3 in the TCR reads. For the PS versus PT1 abundance plots, all samples were subsampled to the same number of TCRs (28,000). Expanded TCRs were defined as absent before sensitization and observed at least eight times at the 2-week time point. TCRdb cleaned the public reads at Q25 with fastp, built clones with MiXCR and kept in-frame beta chains. Every CDR3 protein is listed once, alongside the most common genes and DNA of its rows. The V and J calls come from TCRdb's annotation, not from the publication. The sample table contains about 120,000 distinct CDR3 sequences; only one count was recorded for approximately 14% of them. Clones ranked in the top ten supply about 0.85% of the sample.

CDR1 MNHEY and CDR2 SVGEGT are derived from the germline V gene. The V end gives up 3 bases and the J end 7 bases, leaving 6 bases in the junction not matched to a gene. The CDR3 numbers 14 residues from cysteine through phenylalanine. CDR3 DNA only is kept here, 42 bases in frame from base 1. The time point label, as the study defines it: patch test 1, 2 weeks after DPC sensitization. The treatment or condition label corresponds to: therapeutic diphenylcyclopropenone sensitization with weekly scalp DPC. At every patch-test visit, the blood draw took place before the patch test was put on. Patients were eligible if aged 18 to 70, diagnosed with alopecia and judged suitable for DPC therapy, and pregnant patients were excluded. Total RNA was extracted from unfractionated whole blood that had been collected in Tempus Blood RNA tubes. On the study overall, not on this receptor specifically: All patients had alopecia, a presumed autoimmune disease, so their immune response might differ from that of healthy individuals. Expanded TCRs formed significantly more large CDR3 similarity clusters than pre-sensitization or healthy control sets, consistent with antigen-driven responses. The number of PT1 expanded TCRs positively correlated with patch test score, significant at thresholds 8, 16 and 32 but not 4. Repeated subsampling changed both the strength of the expansion versus patch-test correlation and the threshold at which the correlation became significant. DPC sensitization did not change how many TCRs were above 1 in 1000 frequency, and no evidence was found of alterations in global repertoire structure.

The rearranged chain carries TRBV6-2 or TRBV6-3 and TRBJ2-5; 9 bases in the junction line up with TRBD1. Source: whole blood, taken in connection with sensitization to the hapten diphenylcyclopropenone (DPC). This clonotype was sampled from a man between 18 and 29 years old with alopecia areata. Some clones in this sample may be carry-over from other donors' samples. The CDR3 in this case is CASSYPGQGATQYF. The nucleotides are TGTGCCAGCAGTTATCCGGGACAGGGCGCGACCCAGTACTTC.